This T cell receptor beta chain was documented in a study of cytomegalovirus exposure and HLA in healthy donors. Overall study results and limits: In a later analysis, parvovirus B19, influenza, CMV and Epstein-Barr virus appeared linked to several top co-occurrence clusters. Clonal expansion, a later analysis showed, was greater in HLA-associated TCR beta chains than in equally common others. A reported reduction in N-insertions relative to the roughly 640-donor mean was seen in an Asian-associated ancestry cluster in a later analysis.

Both 60 Vbeta primers and 13 Jbeta primers went into the PCR. Measured with immunoSEQ multiplex PCR; TCRdb has only the in-frame clones, and not every one. The sample carries over 130,000 clones, roughly 76% recorded once. With regard to this clone: Its antigen is not identified.

With 6 bases removed from V and 3 bases from J, the gap between germline ends came to 15 bases. The CDR3 runs 15 residues. Germline loops: CDR1 MNHNS, CDR2 SASEGT. Sequenced input: PBMCs. This receptor was identified in a female donor in good health and CMV-seronegative. J is TRBJ2-4 and V is TRBV6-1; weak D call: TRBD2 (6 bases). CDR3 in amino acids: CASREASVSKNIQYF. The CDR3 nucleotides read TGTGCCAGCAGAGAGGCTAGCGTGAGCAAAAACATTCAGTACTTC.